The 25 T cell receptor beta chains presented below share a single source sample, sequenced in a study of T-cell reconstitution after alpha-beta-depleted transplantation in children. Unique molecular identifiers featured in how the TCRbeta library was prepared. TCRdb re-derived calls from the PCR reads in MiXCR, one entry per CDR3 protein. The table includes 440,000 or so distinct CDR3 sequences, roughly a tenth detected once. The material was PBMCs from the stem cell graft donor, obtained from the stem cell graft. The receptor set was obtained from a human donor who donated a stem cell graft to a child with acute myeloid leukemia.

The sample holds many counts of this clonotype. This chain links TRBV12-3 or TRBV12-4 with TRBJ2-5; D possibly corresponds to TRBD2 (6 bases). The CDR3 sequence is 14 residues long. Deletions cut 6 bases from V and 5 bases from J, with 16 bases between. The CDR3 loop reads CASRRDVEWETQYF. The CDR3 coding sequence is TGTGCCAGCAGGCGGGACGTAGAATGGGAGACCCAGTACTTC.

This clonotype was observed many times. The chain employs TRBV5-5 and TRBJ2-3; TRBD2 agrees at 9 bases. The CDR3 is 15 residues long. V shed 0 bases, J shed 6 bases, and the junction held 5 bases outside the gene matches. In germline, CDR1 is SGHKS, CDR2 YYEKEE (reference sequence). The CDR3 spells CASSLASSGVDTQYF. The CDR3 DNA sequence: TGTGCCAGCAGCTTGGCGTCTAGCGGGGTCGATACGCAGTATTTT.

V is TRBV20-1 and J is TRBJ2-2; 8 bases align to TRBD2. This CDR3 region has 17 residues. CDR1 is DFQATT, CDR2 SNEGSKA, per germline (reference sequence). Trimming took 0 bases from V and 5 from J; bases not matched to a gene: 11. CDR3 DNA sequence: TGCAGTGCTAGAGATGCCGGGGGGGGCCGGCGAACCGGGGAGCTGTTTTTT. Protein product: CSARDAGGGRRTGELFF.

This clonotype has only one observation. J is TRBJ1-4 and V is TRBV27, with D hard to call. Trimming took off 7 bases at V and 3 bases at J, with 12 bases between the two ends. There are 14 residues in the CDR3. Germline CDR1 and CDR2: MNHEY and SMNVEV (reference sequence). The CDR3 region has the DNA TGTGCCAGCACTTCACTTGCATCTAATGAAAAACTGTTTTTT. This encodes CASTSLASNEKLFF.

This clonotype was recorded a few times. The gene calls are TRBV9 and TRBJ2-3; D is perhaps TRBD2 (6 bases). The CDR3 loop spans 15 amino acids. Per the germline V gene, CDR1 is SGDLS and CDR2 is YYNGEE. Trimming pared 1 base from V and 2 bases from J, leaving 11 bases between. CDR3 bases: TGTGCCAGCAGCGTAACCGGGGGATACACAGATACGCAGTATTTT. Amino acids: CASSVTGGYTDTQYF.

In its sample, this clonotype was seen many times. V usage is TRBV29-1 and J usage is TRBJ1-1; 9 nucleotides line up with TRBD1. V lost 6 bases, J lost 1 base, and 9 bases stayed unmatched. There are 15 residues in the CDR3. Germline values: CDR1 SQVTM, CDR2 ANQGSEA. CDR3 bases: TGCAGCGTCGCTGCACGGGGACAGGGGAACACTGAAGCTTTCTTT. Its translation is CSVAARGQGNTEAFF.

In its sample, this clonotype was seen a few times. The J gene is TRBJ1-2, the V gene TRBV20-1, with a possible D match to TRBD1 (5 bases). The CDR3 has 12 amino acids. Per germline, CDR1 DFQATT and CDR2 SNEGSKA (reference sequence). Trimming took 5 bases from V and 2 from J, leaving 9 bases between them. CDR3 in amino acids: CSAAGANYGYTF. The CDR3 DNA reads as TGCAGTGCTGCCGGGGCCAACTATGGCTACACCTTC.

This clonotype was seen a few times. V usage is TRBV20-1 and J usage is TRBJ1-4; 7 bases are a match to TRBD1. The CDR3 consists of 15 residues. V lost 1 base, J lost 5 bases, and 7 bases stayed unmatched. Germline loops: CDR1 DFQATT, CDR2 SNEGSKA (reference sequence). CDR3 region: CSARAQQGRNEKLFF. For the CDR3, the DNA is TGCAGTGCTAGAGCCCAACAGGGGAGAAATGAAAAACTGTTTTTT.

This clonotype has only a few counts. The chain employs TRBV4-2 and TRBJ2-1; TRBD2 agrees at 14 bases. This CDR3 comprises 17 residues. Germline V CDR1 and CDR2: LGHNA, YNFKEQ. Trimming took 3 bases from V and 0 from J; bases not matched to a gene: 1. For the CDR3, the DNA is TGTGCCAGCAGCCACGGGACTAGCGGGAGCTCCTACAATGAGCAGTTCTTC. It encodes CASSHGTSGSSYNEQFF.

This clonotype was observed at least ten times. The gene calls are TRBV7-2 and TRBJ2-3; 7 bases agree with TRBD1. This CDR3 has 12 amino acids. V lost 4 bases to trimming and J lost 11 bases; unmatched junction nucleotides: 6. Germline CDR1 SGHTA, CDR2 FQGNSA. CDR3 protein: CASSSRDRQQYF. CDR3 in DNA: TGTGCCAGCAGCTCGAGGGACAGACAGCAGTATTTT.

CDR3 DNA: TGTGCCAGCAGTTACGGACCTGGGGGCTACAATGAGCAGTTCTTC. Translating gives CASSYGPGGYNEQFF. The chain links TRBV6-5 to TRBJ2-1, with D possibly called TRBD1 or TRBD2 (5 bases each). V lost 2 bases to trimming and J lost 3 bases, with 11 bases between them. Germline CDR1 MNHEY, CDR2 SVGAGI. CDR3 size: 15 residues.

The table lists this clonotype with a few counts. This chain connects TRBV12-3 or TRBV12-4 to TRBJ2-2, with unresolved D. This CDR3 is built from 13 residues. V was pared by 10 bases and J by 0 bases, with 9 bases between. Written as DNA, the CDR3 is TGTGCCATAGGACGGGCGAACACCGGGGAGCTGTTTTTT. It codes for CAIGRANTGELFF.

There are a few counts of this clonotype. This rearrangement joins TRBV2 to TRBJ2-1, with 10 bases matching TRBD2. Trimming at V came to 5 bases and at J to 5 bases, leaving 6 bases not matched to a gene. The CDR3 extends over 15 amino acids. Germline lookup yields CDR1 SNHLY and CDR2 FYNNEI. The CDR3 is CASSKLAGINNEQFF. The CDR3 DNA follows: TGTGCCAGCAGTAAACTAGCGGGAATCAACAATGAGCAGTTCTTC.

Many counts were recorded for this clonotype. The chain carries TRBV12-3 or TRBV12-4 and TRBJ2-1, with a tentative D call TRBD2 (6 bases). The V end lost 5 bases, the J end lost 10 bases, and 15 bases lay between the germline ends. This CDR3 spans 13 amino acids. CDR3 sequence: CASSLSGQYEQFF. The CDR3 DNA is TGTGCCAGCAGTCTAAGCGGGCAGTACGAGCAGTTCTTC.

The chain links TRBV12-3 or TRBV12-4 to TRBJ2-5; 7 nucleotides align to TRBD1. The length of the CDR3 is 15 residues. V lost 5 bases, J lost 7 bases, and 13 bases stayed unmatched. DNA for the CDR3: TGTGCCAGCAGTCCGCCGACAGGGCGGTTAGGGACCCAGTACTTC. Amino acids: CASSPPTGRLGTQYF.

J is TRBJ2-5 and V is TRBV18, with 7 nucleotides matching TRBD1. The CDR3 is made up of 14 amino acids. The germline V gene has CDR1 KGHSH and CDR2 LQKENI. Trimming took 3 bases from V and 2 from J; bases not matched to a gene: 3. CDR3 DNA: TGTGCCAGCTCACCCTCGGACAGGCAAGAGACCCAGTACTTC. Protein: CASSPSDRQETQYF.

This clonotype appeared many times. The chain combines TRBV13 with TRBJ2-5, with 7 nucleotides matching TRBD1. The CDR3 sequence is 14 residues long. V trimming: 5 bases; J trimming: 2 bases; junction bases outside the gene matches: 5. Germline V lookup: CDR1 PRHDT, CDR2 FYEKMQ (reference sequence). For the CDR3, the DNA is TGTGCCAGCAGCCCAGGGGGACCGCAAGAGACCCAGTACTTC. This gives the protein CASSPGGPQETQYF. The complete variable domain, with remaining parts taken from reference TRBV13 and TRBJ2-5, reads AAGVIQSPRHLIKEKRETATLKCYPIPRHDTVYWYQQGPGQDPQFLISFYEKMQSDKGSIPDRFSAQQFSDYHSELNMSSLELGDSALYFCASSPGGPQETQYFGPGTRLLVL.

The chain couples TRBV10-3 to TRBJ2-3; D gene uncertain. The CDR3 has 19 amino acids. Germline V gene lookup returns CDR1 ENHRY and CDR2 SYGVKD. V dropped 0 bases and J dropped 7 bases, with 26 bases sitting between them. Here the CDR3 reads CAISESRVGSSSRGNTQYF. The CDR3 DNA reads TGTGCCATCAGTGAGTCTAGGGTGGGGTCGTCTTCCCGCGGCAATACGCAGTATTTT.

This clonotype has at least ten counts. The chain is built from TRBV4-2 and TRBJ2-7; TRBD1 matches at 7 bases. Germline V lookup: CDR1 LGHNA, CDR2 YNFKEQ. Trimming removed 3 bases from V and 5 bases from J; junction bases left unmatched: 13. This CDR3 is built from 16 residues. The CDR3 DNA follows: TGTGCCAGCAGCCATCCCGGGACAGCACGGGGAAACGAGCAGTACTTC. Protein product: CASSHPGTARGNEQYF.

The table lists this clonotype with many counts. The chain couples TRBV9 to TRBJ2-2, with D perhaps being TRBD1 or TRBD2 (5 bases each). This CDR3 is 15 amino acids long. Looked up from germline, CDR1 is SGDLS and CDR2 is YYNGEE. The V end was cut by 1 base, the J end by 4 bases, with 11 bases between. CDR3 residues: CASSVSGATTGELFF. The CDR3 DNA is TGTGCCAGCAGCGTATCCGGGGCGACCACCGGGGAGCTGTTTTTT.

The chain is built from TRBV9 and TRBJ2-7; 9 bases are a match to TRBD1. The CDR3 runs 17 residues. Germline V CDR1 and CDR2: SGDLS, YYNGEE. The V gene end was trimmed by 3 bases and the J gene end by 3 bases; junction bases not matched to a gene: 13. CDR3 DNA: TGTGCCAGCAGCGACCCCGAACCCGGGACAGGGAACTACGAGCAGTACTTC. Amino acids: CASSDPEPGTGNYEQYF.

The chain uses TRBV6-1 and TRBJ2-1, with TRBD2 as a possible D gene (7 bases). V lost 3 bases and J 6 bases, leaving 15 bases between the germline ends. Germline V gene data show CDR1 as MNHNS and CDR2 as SASEGT. This CDR3 spans 15 amino acids. Here the CDR3 DNA reads TGTGCCAGCAGTGAGGCGGGGGCTGGTGTCAATGAGCAGTTCTTC. Translated: CASSEAGAGVNEQFF.

The V and J genes are TRBV5-1 and TRBJ2-2, with 9 bases matching TRBD2. The V gene end was trimmed by 4 bases and the J gene end by 3 bases; junction bases not matched to a gene: 10. This CDR3 spans 17 amino acids. Germline lookup yields CDR1 SGHRS and CDR2 YFSETQ. CDR3 amino acids: CASSIGASGKDTGELFF. CDR3 coding DNA: TGCGCCAGCAGCATTGGGGCTAGCGGGAAGGACACCGGGGAGCTGTTTTTT.

CDR3 in amino acids: CASSYSSRGRGGYGYTF. The CDR3 DNA reads TGTGCCAGCAGTTACTCGTCGCGGGGCAGGGGAGGCTATGGCTACACCTTC. This chain links TRBV6-5 with TRBJ1-2; weak D call: TRBD1 (6 bases). Germline V gene lookup returns CDR1 MNHEY and CDR2 SVGAGI. Between the trimmed V and J ends, which lost 0 bases and 4 bases, there was a span of 18 bases. This CDR3 has 17 amino acids.

This clonotype was picked up many times. The chain joins TRBV29-1 to TRBJ2-1; D not resolved. The CDR3 is 17 amino acids. In germline, CDR1 is SQVTM, CDR2 ANQGSEA. V was shortened by 1 base and J by 0 bases, with 16 bases between the two germline ends. DNA for the CDR3: TGCAGCGTTGAAGGAGGAAGTCTCCAAAGCTCCTACAATGAGCAGTTCTTC. Its protein product is CSVEGGSLQSSYNEQFF.